Listed below are T cell receptor beta chains from one sample, sequenced in a study of memory CD4+ T cells and cytomegalovirus serostatus. Sequencing used immunoSEQ multiplex PCR; TCRdb keeps in-frame clones, though not all of them. The table shows over 50,000 clones, with roughly four fifths occurring only once. Sequencing was done on a sample of memory CD4+ T cells from blood. The receptors derive from an adult in good health and CMV-seronegative. Each CDR3 is given with its conserved first and last residue. A D gene is named only where the DNA matches it firmly. Size values are once, few and many counts, or a class for expanded clones, and some rows have none.

NA	TRBJ2-3	NA	TRBV6-1	TGTGCCAGCAAGTTCCTAAACACAGATACGCAGTATTTT	CASKFLNTDTQYF
once	TRBJ2-1	TRBD2	TRBV7-2	TGTGCCAGCAGCGAAGGGGTTCTAGCGGGGGCCTACAATGAGCAGTTCTTC	CASSEGVLAGAYNEQFF
NA	TRBJ1-5	NA	TRBV7-2	TGTGCCAGCAGCCCAAGGGGCAGGGCGGGTCAGCCCCAGCATTTT	CASSPRGRAGQPQHF
NA	TRBJ1-1	TRBD1	TRBV6-1	TGTGCCAGCAGTGATAGGACAGGGGGCAAGGGCACTGAAGCTTTCTTT	CASSDRTGGKGTEAFF
once	TRBJ2-7	NA	TRBV27	TGTGCCAGCAGTTTATCGTATTCCTACGAGCAGTACTTC	CASSLSYSYEQYF
NA	TRBJ2-1	NA	TRBV28	TGTGCCAGCAGCTGGGGAAAAAATGAGCAGTTCTTC	CASSWGKNEQFF
NA	TRBJ2-7	TRBD1	TRBV7-2	TGTGCCAGCAGCCCACGGCCGGGACAGGGGGGCTACGAGCAGTACTTC	CASSPRPGQGGYEQYF
NA	TRBJ1-5	TRBD1	TRBV7-2	TGTGCCAGCAGCGATTCCGGGACAGGGGGGAGGCCCCAGCATTTT	CASSDSGTGGRPQHF
once	TRBJ2-7	NA	TRBV7-8	TGTGCCAGCAGCTTAGCCGGAAGTCAGGTACCCTACGAGCAGTACTTC	CASSLAGSQVPYEQYF
NA	TRBJ2-3	TRBD2	TRBV5-1	TGCGCCAGCGGATCCCTAGCGGGAGGGGCAGATACGCAGTATTTT	CASGSLAGGADTQYF
NA	TRBJ1-3	TRBD1	TRBV28	TGTGCCAGCAGTGGCCGACAGGGGGGTAGGTCTGGAAACACCATATATTTT	CASSGRQGGRSGNTIYF
few	TRBJ1-1	NA	TRBV5-4	TGTGCCAGCAGCTTGGAGGTGAACACTGAAGCTTTCTTT	CASSLEVNTEAFF
NA	TRBJ1-2	TRBD1	TRBV4-2	TGTGCCAGCAGCCCATTGACAGGGTCCTATGGCTACACCTTC	CASSPLTGSYGYTF
NA	TRBJ2-7	NA	TRBV28	TGTGCCAGCAGTTTATACCCTTCCGACGGATCCTACGAGCAGTACTTC	CASSLYPSDGSYEQYF
NA	TRBJ2-3	NA	TRBV7-2	TGTGCCAGCAGCTTAGTTGGGCACTCCACAGATACGCAGTATTTT	CASSLVGHSTDTQYF
NA	TRBJ2-5	NA	TRBV4-2	TGTGCCAGCAGCCAAGACACCTTCGGCCGGGAGACCCAGTACTTC	CASSQDTFGRETQYF
few	TRBJ2-5	NA	TRBV6-1	TGTGCCAGCAGTGACGAGCAGAGAATACAAGAGACCCAGTACTTC	CASSDEQRIQETQYF
medium-sized	TRBJ1-6	TRBD1	TRBV30	TGTGCCTGGACAGGGGGCAGGGATTCACCCCTCCACTTT	CAWTGGRDSPLHF
NA	TRBJ2-7	TRBD2	TRBV5-6	TGTGCCAGCAACCCACCGGGAGGGGTCCACGAGCAGTACTTC	CASNPPGGVHEQYF
NA	TRBJ1-6	NA	TRBV11-3	TGTGCCAGCAGCTCGTCTCACAGGGTCCCCAATTCACCCCTCCACTTT	CASSSSHRVPNSPLHF
NA	TRBJ2-3	NA	TRBV5-6	TGTGCCAGCAGCCTAGGACTGAGCACAGATACGCAGTATTTT	CASSLGLSTDTQYF
NA	TRBJ2-5	TRBD2	TRBV5-1	TGCGCCAGCAGCTCGGGACTAGCGGGGGAGCAGTACTTC	CASSSGLAGEQYF
NA	TRBJ2-5	TRBD2	TRBV7-2	TGTGCCAGCAGCTCCGGGACTAGAGTGGAAGAGACCCAGTACTTC	CASSSGTRVEETQYF
NA	TRBJ2-5	TRBD2	TRBV18	TGTGCCAGCTCCCCTCCCGGGAGGGTTCGATCAGAGACCCAGTACTTC	CASSPPGRVRSETQYF
many	TRBJ2-1	NA	TRBV7-3	TGTGCCAGCAGCCTCACTAGCACCTACCACAATGAGCAGTTCTTC	CASSLTSTYHNEQFF
NA	TRBJ2-5	TRBD1	TRBV19	TGTGCCAGTAGTGGGCCAGGGACAGCCCAAGAGACCCAGTACTTC	CASSGPGTAQETQYF
once	TRBJ2-7	NA	TRBV15	TGTGCCACCAGCAGAGCCGGGACGGCGGGTGGGGAGCAGTACTTC	CATSRAGTAGGEQYF
NA	TRBJ1-5	NA	TRBV2	TGTGCCAGCAAAGAGGGCCTACAGGGAAAGCAGCCCCAGCATTTT	CASKEGLQGKQPQHF
NA	TRBJ1-3	NA	TRBV7-8	TGTGCCAGCAGCCGGACGAGCTCTGGAAACACCATATATTTT	CASSRTSSGNTIYF
few	TRBJ2-1	TRBD2	TRBV7-3	TGTGCCAGCAGCGAACAAGCGGGACTACATGGCGGGGGTGAGCAGTTCTTC	CASSEQAGLHGGGEQFF
NA	TRBJ2-2	NA	TRBV7-9	TGTGCCAGCAATCTAAGGTGGGGGGCCCACACCGGGGAGCTGTTTTTT	CASNLRWGAHTGELFF
NA	TRBJ2-5	TRBD2	TRBV29-1	TGCAGCGTTGGGACTAGCGGGGGAGGTTCGGAGACCCAGTACTTC	CSVGTSGGGSETQYF
NA	TRBJ2-3	NA	TRBV7-2	TGTGCCAGCAGCTTAGCCCCACGCGCCCGCACAGATACGCAGTATTTT	CASSLAPRARTDTQYF
NA	TRBJ1-5	NA	TRBV6-5	TGTGCCAGCAGTTACGGGGGGGCAGGACAGCCCCAGCATTTT	CASSYGGAGQPQHF
NA	TRBJ2-7	NA	TRBV28	TGTGCCAGCAGACTTCCGACAGATTACGAGCAGTACTTC	CASRLPTDYEQYF
NA	TRBJ2-3	NA	TRBV6-6	TGTGCCAGCAGTTACTCGATGGCAGATACGCAGTATTTT	CASSYSMADTQYF
NA	TRBJ1-1	NA	TRBV6-1	TGTGCCAGCAGTGAAGCGACAGCTGAAGCTTTCTTT	CASSEATAEAFF
NA	TRBJ2-7	NA	TRBV15	TGTGCCACCAGCTATATTGCGGGTCTCGGAAACGAGCAGTACTTC	CATSYIAGLGNEQYF
NA	TRBJ2-2	TRBD1	TRBV7-3	TGTGCCAGCAGCTACCTTACCTGGGACAGGGCGGGGGATTACACCGGGGAGCTGTTTTTT	CASSYLTWDRAGDYTGELFF